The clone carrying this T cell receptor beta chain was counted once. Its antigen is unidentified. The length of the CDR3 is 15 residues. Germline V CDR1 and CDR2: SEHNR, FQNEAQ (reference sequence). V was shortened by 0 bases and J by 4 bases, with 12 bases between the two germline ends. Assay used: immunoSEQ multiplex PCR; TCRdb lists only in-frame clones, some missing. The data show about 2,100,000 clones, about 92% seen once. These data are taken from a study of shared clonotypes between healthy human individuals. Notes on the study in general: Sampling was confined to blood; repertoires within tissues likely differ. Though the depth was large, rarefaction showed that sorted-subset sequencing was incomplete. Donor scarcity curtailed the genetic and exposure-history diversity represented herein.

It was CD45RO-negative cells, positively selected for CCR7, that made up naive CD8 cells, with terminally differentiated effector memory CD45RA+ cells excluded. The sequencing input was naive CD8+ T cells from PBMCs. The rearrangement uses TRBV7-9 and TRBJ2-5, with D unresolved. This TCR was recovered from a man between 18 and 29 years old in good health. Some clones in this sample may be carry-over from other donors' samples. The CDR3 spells CASSLAVGRAETQYF. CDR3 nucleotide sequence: TGTGCCAGCAGCTTAGCGGTGGGAAGGGCAGAGACCCAGTACTTC.